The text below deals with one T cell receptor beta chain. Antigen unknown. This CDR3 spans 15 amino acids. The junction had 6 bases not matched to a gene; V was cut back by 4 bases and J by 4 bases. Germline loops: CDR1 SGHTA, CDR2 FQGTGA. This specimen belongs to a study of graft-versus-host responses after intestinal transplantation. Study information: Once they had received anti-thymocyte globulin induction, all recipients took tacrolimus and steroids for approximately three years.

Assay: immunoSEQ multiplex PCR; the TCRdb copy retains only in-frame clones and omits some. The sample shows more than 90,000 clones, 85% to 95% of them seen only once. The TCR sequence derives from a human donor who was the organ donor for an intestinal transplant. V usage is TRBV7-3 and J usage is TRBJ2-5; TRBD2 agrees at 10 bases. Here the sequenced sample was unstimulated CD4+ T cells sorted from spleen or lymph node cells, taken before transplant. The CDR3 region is CASSSLAGGGETQYF. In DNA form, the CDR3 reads TGTGCCAGCAGCTCCTTAGCGGGAGGAGGAGAGACCCAGTACTTC.